These 19 T cell receptor beta chains were sequenced from one sample in a study of cytomegalovirus exposure and HLA in healthy donors. Sequenced by immunoSEQ multiplex PCR; TCRdb stores in-frame clones only, minus some. Among 98,000 or so clones listed, 70% to 85% were seen once. Material for sequencing was PBMCs. All receptors come from a woman aged 18-35 years in good health and CMV-seronegative.

The sample holds one count of this clone. The chain uses TRBV10-3 and TRBJ1-1, with TRBD1 as a possible D gene (6 bases). This CDR3 contains 14 residues. V was cut by 0 bases and J by 9 bases, with 14 bases left in between. Looked up from germline, CDR1 is ENHRY and CDR2 is SYGVKD. The CDR3 sequence: CAISESTVGQKAFF. CDR3 nucleotide sequence: TGTGCCATCAGTGAGTCGACGGTGGGACAAAAAGCTTTCTTT.

J is TRBJ1-2 and V is TRBV6-5; TRBD1 agrees at 9 bases. Germline trimming cut 4 bases from V and 8 bases from J; bases unmatched to any gene: 8. Germline assignment: CDR1 MNHEY and CDR2 SVGAGI. This CDR3 is built from 14 residues. This CDR3 is CASSLMDRGSGYTF. In DNA form, the CDR3 reads TGTGCCAGCAGTTTAATGGACAGGGGAAGCGGCTACACCTTC.

The chain combines TRBV6-1 with TRBJ1-5; no definite D call. The CDR3 has 15 amino acids. The V end was cut by 6 bases, the J end by 5 bases, with 17 bases between. Germline V gene data show CDR1 as MNHNS and CDR2 as SASEGT. DNA of the CDR3: TGTGCCAGCAGCCCGGAGTCCGGAAGGCATCAGCCCCAGCATTTT. As protein: CASSPESGRHQPQHF.

The rearrangement joins TRBV6-5 to TRBJ1-3, with 9 bases matching TRBD1. The CDR3 loop spans 16 amino acids. The V gene end was trimmed by 4 bases and the J gene end by 1 base; junction bases not matched to a gene: 5. The germline gives CDR1 MNHEY, CDR2 SVGAGI. The CDR3 region is CASSSGTGRSGNTIYF. DNA of the CDR3: TGTGCCAGCAGTTCCGGGACAGGGAGGTCTGGAAACACCATATATTTT.

CDR3 nucleotide sequence: TGTGCCAGCACGAGGGGGCCTTACAATGAGCAGTTCTTC. This gives the protein CASTRGPYNEQFF. This chain connects TRBV2 to TRBJ2-1, with 7 bases fitting TRBD1. In germline, CDR1 is SNHLY, CDR2 FYNNEI. V shed 7 bases and J 4 bases; nucleotides not matched to a gene: 4. The CDR3 contains 13 residues.

The CDR3 spells CASSHTLRTEEKLFF. The DNA for the CDR3 is TGTGCCAGCAGCCACACCCTCCGGACAGAAGAAAAACTGTTTTTT. This chain connects TRBV25-1 to TRBJ1-4, with D possibly being TRBD1 (6 bases). The V and J ends lost 6 bases and 8 bases respectively, with 19 bases between them. This CDR3 contains 15 residues. Germline lookup yields CDR1 MGHDK and CDR2 SYGVNS. The full variable domain, in which reference TRBV25-1 and TRBJ1-4 provide the parts outside the CDR3, is EADIYQTPRYLVIGTGKKITLECSQTMGHDKMYWYQQDPGMELHLIHYSYGVNSTEKGDLSSESTVSRIRTEHFPLTLESARPSHTSQYLCASSHTLRTEEKLFFGSGTQLSVL.

CDR3 protein: CASSEWAHGGTSEQYF. The CDR3 region has the DNA TGTGCCAGCAGTGAATGGGCCCACGGGGGTACCTCCGAGCAGTACTTC. This chain joins TRBV6-1 and TRBJ2-7, with D perhaps TRBD2 (6 bases). This CDR3 has 16 amino acids. In germline, CDR1 is MNHNS, CDR2 SASEGT. The V end lost 2 bases, the J end lost 6 bases, and 20 bases lay between the germline ends.

The rearrangement joins TRBV18 to TRBJ1-2, with D uncertain. The V gene's germline CDR1 is KGHSH and CDR2 LQKENI. V dropped 0 bases and J dropped 4 bases, with 9 bases sitting between them. This CDR3 is 14 amino acids long. The CDR3 loop is CASSPPIPLYGYTF. The CDR3 nucleotides read TGTGCCAGCTCACCACCAATCCCACTCTATGGCTACACCTTC.

The CDR3 DNA sequence: TGTGCCTGGACTCTTCAAAGGGGGCCTGTGACCCAGTACTTC. This gives the protein CAWTLQRGPVTQYF. The chain links TRBV30 to TRBJ2-5, with TRBD1 matching over 7 bases. Germline V gives CDR1 GTSNPN, CDR2 SVGIG (reference sequence). J was trimmed by 7 bases and V by 4 bases; bases with no gene match: 12. The CDR3 is made up of 14 amino acids.

The rearrangement links TRBV7-6 to TRBJ1-2; D perhaps matches TRBD1 (5 bases). CDR3 length: 17 residues. V was pared by 7 bases and J by 2 bases, with 23 bases between. The V gene's germline CDR1 is SGHVS and CDR2 FNYEAQ. This chain's CDR3 is CASTKGAGGAGNYGYTF. DNA for the CDR3: TGTGCCAGCACCAAAGGGGCGGGGGGAGCAGGGAACTATGGCTACACCTTC.

The genes are TRBV27 and TRBJ2-5; tentative D call: TRBD2 (5 bases). The germline V gene has CDR1 MNHEY and CDR2 SMNVEV (reference sequence). Trimming pared 6 bases from V and 3 bases from J, leaving 8 bases between. CDR3 length: 12 residues. CDR3 DNA sequence: TGTGCCAGCAGACGGGGAAAAGAGACCCAGTACTTC. Translating it yields CASRRGKETQYF.

This clone showed up just once. The V and J genes are TRBV9 and TRBJ1-2; 7 bases line up with TRBD1. Germline CDR1 is SGDLS and CDR2 is YYNGEE. The junction had 13 bases not matched to a gene; V was cut back by 4 bases and J by 4 bases. There are 16 residues in the CDR3. CDR3 nucleotide sequence: TGTGCCAGCAGCCCCGGAGGGGGCAGGGCAGGCTATGGCTACACCTTC. Residues: CASSPGGGRAGYGYTF.

This rearrangement joins TRBV10-3 to TRBJ2-7; 10 bases map to TRBD2. This CDR3 is 14 amino acids long. Looked up from germline, CDR1 is ENHRY and CDR2 is SYGVKD. Trimming at V came to 6 bases and at J to 6 bases, leaving 8 bases not matched to a gene. In DNA, the CDR3 is TGTGCCATCAGCATACTAGCGGGGTCTTCCGAGCAGTACTTC. It encodes CAISILAGSSEQYF.

V gene TRBV4-2 combines with J gene TRBJ2-7, with 7 bases matching TRBD2. V gave up 1 base and J gave up 4 bases; unmatched junction bases: 7. Germline V gene lookup returns CDR1 LGHNA and CDR2 YNFKEQ. This CDR3 contains 15 residues. The CDR3 bases are TGTGCCAGCAGCCAAGGGACTAGTTGGAGTTACGAGCAGTACTTC. Translated: CASSQGTSWSYEQYF.

The chain couples TRBV7-6 to TRBJ1-1; 10 bases are shared with TRBD1. Germline lookup yields CDR1 SGHVS and CDR2 FNYEAQ. After removal of 1 base from V and 6 bases from J, the junction contained 8 bases not matched to a gene. The CDR3 extends over 16 amino acids. The CDR3 sequence is CASSLEPTGTGAEAFF. The CDR3, as DNA: TGTGCCAGCAGCTTAGAGCCGACAGGGACAGGGGCTGAAGCTTTCTTT.

This clone was counted a few times. V gene TRBV5-4 combines with J gene TRBJ2-7, with 9 bases lining up with TRBD1. Looked up from germline, CDR1 is SGHNT and CDR2 is YYREEE (reference sequence). Trimming at V came to 2 bases and at J to 3 bases, leaving 3 bases not matched to a gene. The CDR3 is made up of 14 amino acids. The chain's CDR3 is CASSFGGQGYEQYF. Here the CDR3 DNA reads TGTGCCAGCAGCTTTGGGGGACAGGGCTACGAGCAGTACTTC.

The gene calls are TRBV6-5 and TRBJ2-3; D is ambiguous. V was cut by 6 bases and J by 1 base, with 11 bases left in between. Germline loops: CDR1 MNHEY, CDR2 SVGAGI. The CDR3 contains 14 residues. The chain's CDR3 is CASSSIPGTDTQYF. CDR3 nucleotide sequence: TGTGCCAGCAGCTCAATACCGGGCACAGATACGCAGTATTTT.

CDR3 sequence: CASSDLMGQGIYEQYF. For the CDR3, the DNA is TGTGCCAGCAGTGACTTAATGGGACAGGGGATCTACGAGCAGTACTTC. The rearrangement links TRBV2 to TRBJ2-7; 10 bases align to TRBD1. Trimming cost V 3 bases and J 3 bases; bases outside gene matches: 8. This CDR3 spans 16 amino acids. CDR1 SNHLY and CDR2 FYNNEI come from the germline V gene.

The rearrangement uses TRBV27 and TRBJ1-1; 8 bases map to TRBD1. The trim removed 7 bases at V and 0 bases at J, leaving 7 bases unmatched. Germline V gene sequence: CDR1 MNHEY, CDR2 SMNVEV (reference sequence). The CDR3 loop spans 15 amino acids. CDR3 nucleotides: TGTGCCAGCACCGCGAGGGACAGGTTGAACACTGAAGCTTTCTTT. Translated: CASTARDRLNTEAFF.